This T cell receptor (beta chain) originates from a study of memory CD8 T cells in hepatitis C reinfection. Whole-study context: HCV reinfection meant a positive HCV RNA test after two negative tests at least 60 days apart. Peak reinfection sampling occurred 3 to 8 weeks after detected reinfection.

General study points: Conclusions on public clonotypes and secondary clearance were not definitive with five donors.

In germline, CDR1 is KGHSY, CDR2 FQNENV. V gave up 3 bases and J gave up 3 bases; unmatched junction bases: 7. This CDR3 has 18 residues. Points on this clone: Antigen specificity is unknown.

Noted time point: peak reinfection, 3 to 8 weeks after reinfection detection. No in vitro expansion preceded TCR sequencing of the sorted cells. At all three reinfection time points, viable CD3+ CD8+ CD45RO- cells from two donors served as controls. The data were produced by immunoSEQ multiplex PCR, yet TCRdb's version contains in-frame clones alone and is incomplete. The sample records roughly 43,000 clones, roughly 90% being singletons. The chain employs TRBV16 and TRBJ2-1; 14 positions agree with TRBD2. The material sequenced was naive CD8+ T cells sorted from blood. The TCR originated in a man younger than 30 with hepatitis C virus infection. CDR3 in DNA: TGTGCCAGCAGCCAGCCCGGGACTAGCGGGAGCATCTACAATGAGCAGTTCTTC. Its translation: CASSQPGTSGSIYNEQFF.